This TCR beta chain is drawn from a study of synovial regulatory T cells in juvenile arthritis (dated by TCRdb to 2014 to 2015). Broadly, across the study: Of the sequenced patients, a few were therapy-naive, one was treated with methotrexate plus infliximab, several were treated with methotrexate, and one lacked treatment information. The study compared TCRbeta CDR3 repertoires of blood iaTreg cells, other blood Treg cells and synovial fluid Treg cells from matched patient samples. Treg and Teff subsets from under 14 JIA patients with active disease were included in the TCR repertoire comparisons. Effector T cell subsets from the study cohort were also sequenced for comparisons, but the Treg dataset by itself includes only blood Treg cells and synovial fluid Treg cells. Points the paper makes about the study in general: iaTreg TCR repertoires were found to be largely private across patients and to partially overlap with synovial Teff and blood CPL repertoires. Blood iaTreg cells showed lower TCR diversity than other blood Treg cells, consistent with antigen-driven expansion. Synovial Treg cells shared more CDR3 sequences with iaTreg cells than with other blood Treg cells, and Chao-Jaccard similarity confirmed that synovial Treg cells were more closely related to iaTreg cells.

Of note for this clone: Its antigen is currently not known.

From the germline V gene (reference sequence), CDR1 is MNHEY and CDR2 is SMNVEV. The CDR3 runs 11 amino acids, cysteine and phenylalanine included. No coding sequence is recorded. The donors for the TCR repertoire analysis were approximately eleven juvenile idiopathic arthritis patients with active disease who had not reached inactive disease, of whom 3 were polyarticular and 8 were oligoarticular. The TCR-sequenced patients had a median age of about 12 years (range about 2.2-22.9) and median disease duration of 7 years (range 0.2-19.1). The samples used for TCR repertoire analysis were collected at two centres in Italy. Peripheral blood mononuclear cells were isolated by Histopaque-1077 density gradient and cryopreserved in roughly 90% FCS with about 10% DMSO. Receptors were amplified or captured by the immunoSEQ multiplex PCR assay. TCRbeta CDR3 sequencing was carried out by Adaptive Biotechnologies. Per the authors' processing: Repertoire similarity used the Chao-modified Jaccard index and median clonotype overlap from 200 random subsamples at equal sample size. The similarity analyses were based on either productive nucleotide sequences or amino acid sequences translated in silico. Repertoires were compared using hierarchical clustering with single linkage and t-SNE, both based on Chao-modified Jaccard distances. Repertoire diversity was assessed with the Renyi index over a range of alpha values after the sample sizes were normalised. As stored in TCRdb, this immuneACCESS dataset retains in-frame rearrangements with V and J assigned. A fraction of the clones does not appear; measured against another copy, unresolved V genes explain less than half of the discrepancy, and the remainder lacks a known reason. That table gives V, J and clone size, and the DNA gave D and trimming. The sample's clone listing holds just under 10,000 clones. Together, the top ten hold less than 0.75% of the sample.

This chain is built from TRBV27 and TRBJ2-7; TCRdb returns TRBD1, unconfirmable since there is no DNA. This sequence originates from a donor younger than 35 with juvenile idiopathic arthritis. The material sequenced was Treg cells from blood. Explained via the paper, the cell subset or site label denotes: remaining (HLA-DR-negative) circulating blood Treg cells. The CDR3 in this case is CASGVLDEQYF.